The next 21 T cell receptor beta chains were all read from a single sample in a study of blood T cell repertoires in COVID-19. Profiling relied on immunoSEQ multiplex PCR, and the TCRdb table lists in-frame clones only, not all of them. The table has 250,000 or so clones, about 84% seen once. Sequencing was done on a sample of PBMCs or T cells enriched from blood (not recorded which). The receptors here all came from a man in his sixties who had recovered from COVID-19.

This clone was seen more than once but under ten times. This chain joins TRBV10-3 and TRBJ1-2, with 7 bases identical to TRBD1. V was clipped by 0 bases and J by 6 bases; unmatched bases: 7. CDR3 length: 15 residues. The germline V gene encodes CDR1 ENHRY and CDR2 SYGVKD. CDR3 DNA sequence: TGTGCCATCAGTGAGTCGTTACAGGGGCTTAATGGCTACACCTTC. It yields the protein CAISESLQGLNGYTF.

The chain uses TRBV5-1 and TRBJ2-3; no definite D call. Trimming left V 2 bases short and J 0 bases short, with 10 bases between. The germline V gene has CDR1 SGHRS and CDR2 YFSETQ. This CDR3 spans 15 amino acids. The CDR3 here is CASSLQSDSTDTQYF. As DNA, the CDR3 is TGCGCCAGCAGCTTACAGTCCGATAGCACAGATACGCAGTATTTT.

V usage is TRBV9 and J usage is TRBJ2-2; unclear D gene. V lost 3 bases to trimming and J lost 0 bases, with 3 bases between them. The CDR3 length is 13 residues. Germline V gene data show CDR1 as SGDLS and CDR2 as YYNGEE. The CDR3 nucleotides are TGTGCCAGCAGCGCCACGAACACCGGGGAGCTGTTTTTT. Translation: CASSATNTGELFF.

In its sample, this clone was seen a few times. This chain uses TRBV18 with TRBJ2-2; possible D gene TRBD1, 5 bases. CDR1 is KGHSH, CDR2 LQKENI, per germline. V dropped 6 bases and J dropped 4 bases, with 12 bases sitting between them. CDR3 length: 14 residues. CDR3 nucleotide sequence: TGTGCCAGCTCCTTTCGACAGACCACCGGGGAGCTGTTTTTT. Translating it yields CASSFRQTTGELFF.

This clone occurred a few times. The genes are TRBV27 and TRBJ1-2, with 8 bases lining up with TRBD1. The germline V gene encodes CDR1 MNHEY and CDR2 SMNVEV (reference sequence). V was pared by 5 bases and J by 6 bases, with 8 bases of the junction left unmatched. CDR3 length: 14 residues. As DNA, the CDR3 is TGTGCCAGCAGTATCGACAGGGGAAGGGATGGCTACACCTTC. It translates to CASSIDRGRDGYTF.

The chain is built from TRBV5-1 and TRBJ1-2; weak D call: TRBD1 (6 bases). V lost 0 bases, J lost 9 bases, and 21 bases lay in between. The V gene's germline CDR1 is SGHRS and CDR2 YFSETQ. The CDR3 consists of 16 residues. The CDR3, as DNA: TGCGCCAGCAGCTTGGCCGGCGGGGGCAACCGACTAAGCTACACCTTC. It encodes CASSLAGGGNRLSYTF.

This clone has a handful of counts. This chain connects TRBV6-2 or TRBV6-3 to TRBJ1-5; D is ambiguous. The germline V gene encodes CDR1 MNHEY and CDR2 SVGEGT. The CDR3 spans 15 residues. V was trimmed by 3 bases and J by 0 bases, leaving 9 bases between them. This chain's CDR3 is CASSYSRDSNQPQHF. CDR3 in DNA: TGTGCCAGCAGTTATTCGAGGGATAGCAATCAGCCCCAGCATTTT.

Comments on this clone: This sample also contains other DNA sequences that code for the same CDR3. CDR3 nucleotides: TGTGCCAGCAGTGAAGTAGGCGGGAGCTCTGGAAACACCATATATTTT. Translation gives CASSEVGGSSGNTIYF. V is TRBV6-1 and J is TRBJ1-3, with unresolved D. This CDR3 is built from 16 residues. Per germline, CDR1 MNHNS and CDR2 SASEGT. The V gene lost 1 base and the J gene lost 0 bases, with 10 bases spanning the gap.

The CDR3 DNA reads as TGTGCCAGCAGTCCCGGGACAGGGGCCCGGGGGGATTCACCCCTCCACTTT. Translating it yields CASSPGTGARGDSPLHF. This chain uses TRBV2 with TRBJ1-6; 10 bases fit TRBD1. CDR1 and CDR2 from the germline V gene are SNHLY and FYNNEI. This CDR3 comprises 17 residues. The ends lost 5 bases at V and 8 bases at J; junction bases unmatched: 12. Based on the CDR3 plus reference TRBV2 and TRBJ1-6, the full variable domain is EPEVTQTPSHQVTQMGQEVILRCVPISNHLYFYWYRQILGQKVEFLVSFYNNEISEKSEIFDDQFSVERPDGSNFTLKIRSTKLEDSAMYFCASSPGTGARGDSPLHFGNGTRLTVT.

The chain has TRBV15 and TRBJ2-7; no definite D call. V lost 3 bases to trimming and J lost 0 bases, with 12 bases between them. Germline CDR1 and CDR2: LNHNV and YYDKDF (reference sequence). The CDR3 runs to 15 residues. The CDR3 coding sequence is TGTGCCACCAGCAGTGCGGCACCAATCTCCTACGAGCAGTACTTC. Protein product: CATSSAAPISYEQYF.

This chain joins TRBV6-2 or TRBV6-3 and TRBJ2-1, with D possibly being TRBD1 (5 bases). V was pared by 2 bases and J by 5 bases, with 16 bases between. There are 16 residues in the CDR3. Germline V CDR1 and CDR2: MNHEY, SVGEGT. The CDR3 nucleotides read TGTGCCAGCAGTTACAGAATAGGGGCGGCCAACAATGAGCAGTTCTTC. It specifies CASSYRIGAANNEQFF.

This sequence joins TRBV29-1 and TRBJ1-2; D is uncertain. V lost 6 bases, J lost 2 bases, and 10 bases lay in between. From germline, CDR1 is SQVTM and CDR2 ANQGSEA. This CDR3 has 12 residues. In DNA form, the CDR3 reads TGCAGCGTGGCCCCACCCAACTATGGCTACACCTTC. It specifies CSVAPPNYGYTF.

This clone was found once. The chain carries TRBV7-3 and TRBJ2-5; 7 nucleotides align to TRBD1. J lost 5 bases, V lost 4 bases, and 10 bases had no gene match. CDR3 length: 15 residues. The germline gives CDR1 SGHTA, CDR2 FQGTGA. The CDR3 is CASSSQTGLGETQYF. DNA of the CDR3: TGTGCCAGCAGCTCCCAGACAGGGTTGGGGGAGACCCAGTACTTC. Filled out from reference TRBV7-3 and TRBJ2-5, the complete variable domain reads GAGVSQTPSNKVTEKGKYVELRCDPISGHTALYWYRQSLGQGPEFLIYFQGTGAADDSGLPNDRFFAVRPEGSVSTLKIQRTERGDSAVYLCASSSQTGLGETQYFGPGTRLLVL.

V is TRBV6-1 and J is TRBJ1-6, with 9 bases matching TRBD1. The CDR3 is 14 amino acids. Germline trimming cut 3 bases from V and 9 bases from J; bases unmatched to any gene: 3. Germline V CDR1 and CDR2: MNHNS, SASEGT. The CDR3 sequence: CASSDGTGRSPLHF. The CDR3 DNA follows: TGTGCCAGCAGTGACGGGACAGGGCGTTCACCCCTCCACTTT.

V gene TRBV7-9 combines with J gene TRBJ1-2, with 7 nucleotides matching TRBD1. The CDR3 covers 13 residues. After removal of 5 bases from V and 4 bases from J, the junction contained 4 bases not matched to a gene. CDR1 SEHNR and CDR2 FQNEAQ come from the germline V gene (reference sequence). The CDR3 bases are TGTGCCAGCAGCCCGGGACAGCGCTATGGCTACACCTTC. Amino acids: CASSPGQRYGYTF.

J is TRBJ1-2 and V is TRBV9; D possibly corresponds to TRBD1 (6 bases). V was shortened by 4 bases and J by 0 bases, with 13 bases between the two germline ends. CDR3 length equals 15 residues. The germline V gene has CDR1 SGDLS and CDR2 YYNGEE. CDR3 nucleotide sequence: TGTGCCAGCAGCCCAACGACAGGCGCTAACTATGGCTACACCTTC. It encodes CASSPTTGANYGYTF.

The chain is built from TRBV11-3 and TRBJ1-1; D is undetermined. Trimming took 6 bases from V and 0 from J, leaving 8 bases between them. Per germline, CDR1 SGHNT and CDR2 YENEEA. The CDR3 is 13 amino acids. CDR3 nucleotides: TGTGCCAGCAGGCCCCAGGTGAACACTGAAGCTTTCTTT. Protein: CASRPQVNTEAFF.

This clone was picked up one time. The CDR3, as DNA: TGCGCCAGCAGCCCTACCCGGACAGGTCAAAATGAAAAACTGTTTTTT. Translation: CASSPTRTGQNEKLFF. The V gene is TRBV5-1, the J gene TRBJ1-4, with 7 nucleotides matching TRBD1. The germline V gene has CDR1 SGHRS and CDR2 YFSETQ. V lost 4 bases to trimming and J lost 5 bases; unmatched junction nucleotides: 11. The CDR3 totals 16 residues.

V gene TRBV18 combines with J gene TRBJ2-5, with no clear D. V lost 5 bases and J 2 bases, leaving 12 bases between the germline ends. Germline CDR1 is KGHSH and CDR2 is LQKENI. This CDR3 contains 14 residues. The CDR3 protein is CASSTFDGQETQYF. The CDR3 DNA is TGTGCCAGCTCAACCTTTGACGGGCAAGAGACCCAGTACTTC.

V is TRBV3-1 (or the pseudogene TRBV3-2) and J is TRBJ1-2; a weak D match, TRBD1 (6 bases). Trimming cost V 5 bases and J 3 bases, with 16 bases left between them. Germline-derived CDR1 and CDR2 are LGHDT and YNNKEL (reference sequence). The CDR3 consists of 15 residues. The CDR3 bases are TGTGCCAGCAGCAACTTGGACAGTATCGACTATGGCTACACCTTC. Translating gives CASSNLDSIDYGYTF.

The V and J genes are TRBV14 and TRBJ2-3; D call uncertain. The germline CDR1 and CDR2 sequences are SGHDN and FVKESK. Trimming took off 1 base at V and 6 bases at J, with 11 bases between the two ends. The CDR3 spans 14 residues. Here the CDR3 DNA reads TGTGCCAGCAGCCAAGCCTCCCCTCGGGATACGCAGTATTTT. Translation: CASSQASPRDTQYF. The variable domain in full, completed from reference TRBV14 and TRBJ2-3, reads EAGVTQFPSHSVIEKGQTVTLRCDPISGHDNLYWYRRVMGKEIKFLLHFVKESKQDESGMPNNRFLAERTGGTYSTLKVQPAELEDSGVYFCASSQASPRDTQYFGPGTRLTVL.